These 7 T cell receptor beta chains were sequenced from one sample in a study of T-cell reconstitution after alpha-beta-depleted transplantation in children. As it was prepared, the TCRbeta library received unique molecular identifiers. TCRdb re-derived calls from the PCR reads in MiXCR, one entry per CDR3 protein. The profile shows under 250,000 distinct CDR3 sequences, roughly 6.6% of them singletons. Sample: PBMCs, taken before TCRalphabeta/CD19-depleted stem cell transplant. The receptors come from a boy younger than 10 with acute lymphoblastic leukemia, due to receive a stem cell transplant.

This clonotype was recorded at least ten times. This chain's CDR3 is CSVEYRNPSTDTQYF. The CDR3 nucleotides are TGCAGCGTTGAATACCGGAACCCTAGCACAGATACGCAGTATTTT. This rearrangement joins TRBV29-1 to TRBJ2-3; D gene unclear. V was trimmed by 2 bases and J by 0 bases, leaving 12 bases between them. Germline-derived CDR1 and CDR2 are SQVTM and ANQGSEA. The CDR3 loop spans 15 amino acids.

This clonotype was detected many times. The rearrangement links TRBV27 to TRBJ1-1; D possibly corresponds to TRBD1 (5 bases). Trimming cost V 6 bases and J 4 bases, with 18 bases left between them. Germline V gene lookup returns CDR1 MNHEY and CDR2 SMNVEV (reference sequence). The CDR3 has 15 residues. CDR3 sequence: CASSPSRGIVTEAFF. The CDR3 DNA reads TGTGCCAGCAGCCCCTCGAGGGGCATAGTCACTGAAGCTTTCTTT.

This clonotype has ten or more counts. The chain combines TRBV5-1 with TRBJ2-1; 11 bases map to TRBD2. The CDR3 extends over 15 amino acids. Germline assignment: CDR1 SGHRS and CDR2 YFSETQ. The V and J ends lost 4 bases and 7 bases, in that order; junction bases with no gene match: 7. CDR3 protein: CASSLALAGANEQFF. The CDR3 coding sequence is TGCGCCAGCAGCCTGGCACTAGCGGGAGCAAATGAGCAGTTCTTC.

This clonotype was detected ten times or more. The chain uses TRBV7-9 and TRBJ1-1; 8 nucleotides line up with TRBD1. CDR1 and CDR2 (germline): SEHNR, FQNEAQ (reference sequence). The CDR3 is made up of 16 amino acids. The ends lost 5 bases at V and 4 bases at J; junction bases unmatched: 12. The chain's CDR3 is CASSPMIQGAGTEAFF. DNA for the CDR3: TGTGCCAGCAGCCCTATGATCCAGGGGGCAGGCACTGAAGCTTTCTTT.

This clonotype was observed many times. This CDR3 is CASRSDRIANTGELFF. Written as DNA, the CDR3 is TGCGCCAGCAGATCCGACAGAATTGCGAACACCGGGGAGCTGTTTTTT. The V call is TRBV5-1, the J call TRBJ2-2; possibly TRBD1 for D (5 bases). Germline lookup yields CDR1 SGHRS and CDR2 YFSETQ. The CDR3 totals 16 residues. Trimming left V 5 bases short and J 0 bases short, with 14 bases between.

The rearrangement links TRBV28 to TRBJ1-5; 10 bases are a match to TRBD1. V gave up 6 bases and J gave up 1 base; unmatched junction bases: 15. The CDR3 runs to 19 residues. Germline-derived CDR1 and CDR2 are MDHEN and SYDVKM. The chain's CDR3 is CASSPPGTGVTGSNQPQHF. CDR3 DNA sequence: TGTGCCAGCAGCCCCCCGGGGACAGGGGTGACGGGGAGCAATCAGCCCCAGCATTTT.

The chain employs TRBV14 and TRBJ1-1, with D maybe TRBD1 (6 bases). V lost 0 bases, J lost 6 bases, and 17 bases lay in between. There are 16 residues in the CDR3. From germline, CDR1 is SGHDN and CDR2 FVKESK. As DNA, the CDR3 is TGTGCCAGCAGCCAAGATTGGGTTCTACAGGGCTCTGAAGCTTTCTTT. It encodes CASSQDWVLQGSEAFF.